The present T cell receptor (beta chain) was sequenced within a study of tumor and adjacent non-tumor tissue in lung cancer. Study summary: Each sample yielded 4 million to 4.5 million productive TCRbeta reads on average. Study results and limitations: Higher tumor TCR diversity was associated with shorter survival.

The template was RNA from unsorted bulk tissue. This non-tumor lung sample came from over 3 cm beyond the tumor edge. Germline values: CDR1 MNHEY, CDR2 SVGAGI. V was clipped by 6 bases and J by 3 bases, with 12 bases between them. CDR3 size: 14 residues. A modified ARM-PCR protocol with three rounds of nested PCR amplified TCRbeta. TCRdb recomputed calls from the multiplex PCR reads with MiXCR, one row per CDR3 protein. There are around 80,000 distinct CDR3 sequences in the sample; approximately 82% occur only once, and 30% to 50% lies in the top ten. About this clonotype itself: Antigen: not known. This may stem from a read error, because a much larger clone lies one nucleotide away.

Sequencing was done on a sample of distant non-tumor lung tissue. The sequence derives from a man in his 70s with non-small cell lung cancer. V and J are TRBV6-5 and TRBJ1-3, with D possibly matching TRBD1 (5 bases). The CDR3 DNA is TGTGCCAGCAGCTCCGGACATGGTGGAAACACCATATATTTT. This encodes CASSSGHGGNTIYF.